This paragraph covers one T cell receptor (beta chain) sequence. The antigen this receptor binds is unknown. No much larger clone exists at a distance of one base, and base qualities are not known. The cohort was made up of around 720 healthy bone marrow donors. At the time of sampling, all cohort members were nominally healthy, though unrecorded immune exposures were likely present. The donor tested CMV seropositive, placing the donor among the 250 to 300 seropositive members of the cohort. Every donor gave a peripheral blood sample, and the peripheral blood mononuclear cells from that sample were used for TCR beta sequencing. Genomic DNA extraction from the blood cell samples was performed with the Qiagen DNeasy Blood Extraction Kit. The data belong to a study of cytomegalovirus exposure and HLA in healthy donors (dated by TCRdb to about 2017). Describing the broader study: An earlier analysis of several hundred of the donors reported approximately 260 Gb of sequence data and 95 million to 120 million unique TCR beta sequences obtained from 150 million to 200 million T cells. An early release that covered more than 550 HLA-typed donors contained about 300 gigabases of sequencing data and approximately 85 million unique TCR sequences. Among the 398 genotyped donors, around 81% belonged to the genetic ancestry cluster associated with self-reported Caucasian donors. The study was designed to test whether signatures of past pathogen exposure could be identified by cataloging public T cell receptors. The study profiled the T cell repertoires of some 610 subjects by immunosequencing and related them to cytomegalovirus serostatus. A separate validation cohort of over a hundred different subjects was used in addition to the roughly 670-subject first cohort. To predict cytomegalovirus infection status, the study brought together high-throughput TCR immunosequencing, statistical association of individual TCRs with disease status, and machine learning. A later analysis re-analyzed previously published TCR beta repertoires from roughly 600 donors and added high-resolution HLA genotyping to study TCR occurrence patterns. In the later analysis, no new phenotypic data were used to find candidate immune exposures; instead, reliance was placed on TCR beta sequences and their occurrence across donors. To decide whether each TCR beta V gene segment behaved as functional or pseudogenic, an earlier analysis of approximately 600 of the donors relied on high-throughput TCR beta sequencing. Donor age, sex, ethnicity and CMV serostatus were compiled alongside the repertoire data. A later genetic analysis used genome-wide SNP genotypes for about three fifths of the roughly 700 donors, treating that subset as a discovery cohort. All discovery cohort repertoires had been generated on a single sequencing platform. HLA typing covered class I and class II loci at four-digit resolution. The number of typed donors differed by locus: roughly 629-640 for A, B, C, DRB1 and DQB1; about 520 for DQA1; about 600 for DPA1; and about 450 for DPB1. About five DR-DQ haplotypes were treated as single units for association and clustering because of strong linkage in the cohort. Across approximately 400 genotyped donors of the cohort, an average of roughly 230,000 unique TCR beta nucleotide sequences per donor were sequenced, and roughly a sixth of those sequences were non-productive. Study-wide findings and limitations: A total of 150 or so TCR beta chains were listed by the study as associated with cytomegalovirus. The presence/absence analyses assumed that sequencing depth was roughly uniform across donors, and that assumption may not be true. Because counts were too low, fewer than 20 rarely observed V segments, including chromosome 9 orphons, were excluded from the earlier analysis of 587 of the donors. In a later analysis, about 16,000 TCR beta sequences were associated with specific HLA alleles at a false discovery rate of 0.05. In an earlier analysis of fewer than 700 of the donors, most TCR beta V segments appeared in productive rearrangements about 90% or about 30% of the time, broadly matching IMGT annotations. For the cohort, immune exposure information was limited to CMV serostatus. A later genetic analysis associated a missense DCLRE1C variant with V-gene and J-gene trimming of TCR beta chains, and an independent cohort replicated the association. In a later analysis, HLA-associated TCR beta chains were found to be more clonally expanded and to have lower generation probabilities than equally common non-associated chains. According to a later analysis, most CMV-associated TCR beta chains appeared to be HLA-restricted, and the HLA associations seemed to be driven largely by CMV exposure. A cluster of highly shared sequence variants was judged likely to be a technical artifact of the sequencing pipeline. The 87-base-pair reads could not distinguish some IMGT-functional V segments, including TRBV6-2 and TRBV6-3, so those segments were excluded. HLA typing was unavailable for some donors at each locus, so association tests used only the typed subset. A few of the identified cytomegalovirus-associated TCR beta chains were confirmed in vitro to be specific for cytomegalovirus antigens. The authors suggested that the approach could potentially be extended to other disease states and immunological phenotypes. Cytomegalovirus status was reported to be diagnosed by the classifier with high specificity and sensitivity in both the original and validation cohorts. Correlated functional status among segregating V segments might reflect linkage disequilibrium, but an unknown experimental factor could not be ruled out. Most TCR sequences were seen in very few donors, while some public TCRs were found in many individuals. A further reported finding was that TCR beta sequences accurately predicted the HLA-A and HLA-B alleles for most subjects in the first cohort. A later analysis found that TCR association rates varied across HLA loci, with DRB1 alleles showing the most associated TCRs and HLA-C alleles the fewest. This cohort had only TCR beta chains sequenced, and the lack of alpha or paired-chain data limited which features could be detected. Several of the top co-occurrence clusters appeared to be linked to parvovirus B19, influenza, CMV and Epstein-Barr virus, according to a later analysis. A later genetic analysis reported fewer N-insertions in productive TCRs among donors in an Asian-associated ancestry cluster than the roughly 720-donor mean. Strong co-occurrence of HLA alleles, especially DR and DQ, made assigning TCR associations to individual alleles difficult.

The method was the immunoSEQ multiplex PCR assay. The multiplex PCR relied on a mix of 60 forward primers for TCR Vbeta segments and 13 reverse primers for TCR Jbeta segments. Amplification of the CDR3 region of rearranged TCR beta genes was performed with a multiplex PCR assay on genomic DNA. The amplified TCR beta libraries were sequenced on the Illumina HiSeq System as 87-base-pair reads. The authors' analysis ran thus. A later analysis counted tens of millions of unique TCR beta chains across the approximately 700 repertoires, and 9.5 million to 11 million of these chains were shared by at least two donors. A nearest-neighbor algorithm error-corrected the raw reads and collapsed the reads into unique sequences, merging closely related sequences to remove PCR and sequencing errors. V, D and J gene segments were assigned by aligning CDR3 sequences to IMGT reference sequences. For a sequence to be retained, at least a six-nucleotide match to both a V gene segment and a J gene segment was required. A rearrangement counted as productive if the CDR3 had no stop codons and remained in frame with V and J, and every other rearrangement counted as non-productive. CDR3 was defined according to IMGT convention as the region running from the second conserved V-encoded cysteine to the conserved J-encoded phenylalanine. In an earlier analysis of 550 to 650 of the donors, sequences lacking an unambiguous match to a single V gene segment were excluded. In an earlier analysis of about 590 of the donors, a V segment was called functional when productive rearrangements were above 56.7%, and segregating when the standard deviation between donors exceeded 5%. A statistical classification framework was built to diagnose cytomegalovirus status from the catalog of TCR beta chain sequences. A later analysis assigned V and J genes by comparing TCR nucleotide sequences with IMGT/GENE-DB human TR gene sequences. Using the TCRdist pipeline, a later analysis assigned CDR3 sequences along with most-parsimonious VDJ recombination scenarios. In a later analysis, each TCR beta chain was defined by its CDR3 amino acid sequence together with its V-gene family, and reads lacking a unique V-gene family were excluded. To address suspected cross-contamination and a sequencing artifact, a later analysis removed 592 highly shared, low-generation-probability nucleotide sequences. For each public chain, a later analysis derived a clonal expansion index from normalized ranks of inferred template counts within each repertoire. In a later analysis, generation probabilities were computed using a VDJ recombination model fitted to out-of-frame rearrangements, and the results were checked against IGoR. In a later analysis, hypergeometric tests were used to score TCR-TCR, TCR-HLA and TCR-CMV co-occurrence, with a repertoire-size bias correction applied to TCR pairs. False discovery rates were estimated in a later analysis by permuting HLA or CMV assignments 20 times. A later analysis grouped co-occurring TCRs with DBSCAN, adding TCRdist sequence similarity when clustering within HLA-allele-positive subsets. Repertoires with fewer than 30,000 or more than 120,000 public chains, plus five repertoires with anomalous nucleotide sharing, were excluded from co-occurrence clustering. TCRdb re-hosts the immuneACCESS table, in-frame sequences only. Its copies lack some clones; in the studies checked, an unresolved V gene accounts for under half of them, and the cause for the rest is not known. V and J calls and clone size are as listed in that table; D and trimming were resolved from the DNA. The sample table holds 150,000 to 200,000 clones, of which around 76% were seen once. The biggest ten clones account for approximately 2% of the sample.

Reading the germline V gene (reference sequence) gives CDR1 LNHNV and CDR2 YYDKDF. The CDR3 sequence holds 14 residues, the cysteine and phenylalanine included. The kept DNA is CDR3 alone, 42 bases in frame from the first base. Trimming removed 0 bases from V and 2 bases from J, leaving 7 bases between the germline ends. The clonotype comes from a woman aged 25-40 years in good health and CMV-seropositive. The chain uses TRBV15 and TRBJ1-2, with the D segment identity uncertain. Sequencing was done on a sample of PBMCs. The CDR3 protein: CATSRDGQNYGYTF. Here is the DNA: TGTGCCACCAGCAGAGATGGGCAGAACTATGGCTACACCTTC. The reference TRBV15 and TRBJ1-2 proteins fill in what lies around the CDR3, so the full variable domain reads DAMVIQNPRYQVTQFGKPVTLSCSQTLNHNVMYWYQQKSSQAPKLLFHYYDKDFNNEADTPDNFQSRRPNTSFCFLDIRSPGLGDTAMYLCATSRDGQNYGYTFGSGTRLTVV.